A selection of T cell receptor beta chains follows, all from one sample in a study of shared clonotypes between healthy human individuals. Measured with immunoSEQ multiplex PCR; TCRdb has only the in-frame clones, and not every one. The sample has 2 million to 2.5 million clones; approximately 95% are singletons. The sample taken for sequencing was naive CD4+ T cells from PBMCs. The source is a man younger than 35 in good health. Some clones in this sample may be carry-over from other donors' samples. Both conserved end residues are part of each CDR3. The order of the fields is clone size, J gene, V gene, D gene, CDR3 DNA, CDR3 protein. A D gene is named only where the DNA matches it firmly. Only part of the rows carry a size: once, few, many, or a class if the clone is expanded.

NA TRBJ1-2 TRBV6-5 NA TGTGCCAGCAGTCCGACAGCCTCCTTTAACTATGGCTACACCTTC CASSPTASFNYGYTF
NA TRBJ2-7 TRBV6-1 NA TGTGCCAGCAGAGGGGGACCGCCAGTAACCTACGAGCAGTACTTC CASRGGPPVTYEQYF
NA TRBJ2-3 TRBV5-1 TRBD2 TGCGCCAGCAGCTTGGACAGCGGGAGGGCCAAAGATACGCAGTATTTT CASSLDSGRAKDTQYF
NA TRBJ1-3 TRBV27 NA TGTGCCAGCAGCCTAAAGACATATGGAAACACCATATATTTT CASSLKTYGNTIYF
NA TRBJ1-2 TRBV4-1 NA TGCGCCAGCAGCCAAGATTTGATACCTCGCTACACCTTC CASSQDLIPRYTF
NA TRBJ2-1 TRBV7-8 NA TGTGCCAGCAGCTTAGAGCGGAGCGAGCACAATGAGCAGTTCTTC CASSLERSEHNEQFF
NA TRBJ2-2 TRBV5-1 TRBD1 TGCGCCAGCAGACAGGGGGCGCCGAACACCGGGGAGCTGTTTTTT CASRQGAPNTGELFF
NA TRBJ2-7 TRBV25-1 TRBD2 TGTGCCAGCACCACGCGGGGGTTCAAGCAGTACTTC CASTTRGFKQYF
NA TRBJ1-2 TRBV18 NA TGTGCCAGCTCACAAAGGGGGGCTCTGGGCTATGGCTACACCTTC CASSQRGALGYGYTF
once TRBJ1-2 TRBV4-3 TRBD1 TGCGCCAGCAGCCAAGGGATACAGGGGGTCAACTATGGCTACACCTTC CASSQGIQGVNYGYTF
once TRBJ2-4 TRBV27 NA TGTGCCAGCAGTTTCCTACCCCCAGTAGCCAAAAACATTCAGTACTTC CASSFLPPVAKNIQYF
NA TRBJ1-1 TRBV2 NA TGTGCCAGCAGGTCTGAGTCAGGGGACACTGAAGCTTTCTTT CASRSESGDTEAFF
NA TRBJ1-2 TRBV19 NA TGTGCCAGTAGTATAGATTCATTAAAGTCCTCCTATGGCTACACCTTC CASSIDSLKSSYGYTF
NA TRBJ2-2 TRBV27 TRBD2 TGTGCCAGCAGTCAGGGACTAGTAATCGGGGAGCTGTTTTTT CASSQGLVIGELFF
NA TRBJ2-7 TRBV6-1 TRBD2 TGTGCCAGCAGTGTCTCGGGAGGGCCGCCCTACGAGCAGTACTTC CASSVSGGPPYEQYF
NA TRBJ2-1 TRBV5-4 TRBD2 TGTGCCAGCAGGATCGGCGGGAGAGTCGACAATGAGCAGTTCTTC CASRIGGRVDNEQFF
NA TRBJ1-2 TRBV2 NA TGTGCCAGCAGTGGGACAGCAGTTAACTATGGCTACACCTTC CASSGTAVNYGYTF
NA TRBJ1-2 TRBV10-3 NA TGTGCCATCAGTCGAGGGGATGGCTACACCTTC CAISRGDGYTF
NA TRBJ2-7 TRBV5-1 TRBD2 TGCGCCAGCAGCTTTACTAGCGGCTCCTACGAGCAGTACTTC CASSFTSGSYEQYF
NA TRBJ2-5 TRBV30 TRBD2 TGTGCCTGCGCTAGCGGGAGGGCATGGGAGACCCAGTACTTC CACASGRAWETQYF
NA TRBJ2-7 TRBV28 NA TGTGCCAGCAGTTTGGTGGGTTACGAGCAGTACTTC CASSLVGYEQYF
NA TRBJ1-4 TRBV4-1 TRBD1 TGCGCCAGCAGCCGACCCGGGACAGGGGGCCCTAATGAAAAACTGTTTTTT CASSRPGTGGPNEKLFF
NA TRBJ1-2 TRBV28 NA TGTGCCAGCGGGCCGACGATGGAGGGGGGCTCCTATGGCTACACCTTC CASGPTMEGGSYGYTF
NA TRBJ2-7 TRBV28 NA TGTGCCAGCAGTATCCCATCAGAGAGCTCCTACGAGCAGTACTTC CASSIPSESSYEQYF
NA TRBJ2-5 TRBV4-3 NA TGCGCCAGCAGCCCGGGCGGTGGGGGGTACGGAGAGACCCAGTACTTC CASSPGGGGYGETQYF
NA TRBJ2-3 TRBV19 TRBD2 TGTGCCAGTAGTCCCCGGACTAGGCGCACAGATACGCAGTATTTT CASSPRTRRTDTQYF
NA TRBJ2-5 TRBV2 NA TGTGCCAGCAGTGATTTTAGGGAGACCCAGTACTTC CASSDFRETQYF
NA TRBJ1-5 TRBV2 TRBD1 TGTGCCAGCAGTGGGGACAGGGCCCTTGTCGGACCCCAGCATTTT CASSGDRALVGPQHF
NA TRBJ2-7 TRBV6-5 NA TGTGCCAGCAGTTACTCACCAAGCTCCTACGAGCAGTACTTC CASSYSPSSYEQYF
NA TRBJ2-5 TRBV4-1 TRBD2 TGCGCCAGCAGCCAATCCAGGACTAGCGGGGCCGGGGAGACCCAGTACTTC CASSQSRTSGAGETQYF
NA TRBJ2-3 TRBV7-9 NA TGTGCCAGCAGCATACCCCAGTGGACAGATACGCAGTATTTT CASSIPQWTDTQYF
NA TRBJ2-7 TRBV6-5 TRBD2 TGTGCCAGCAGTTACGCTAGCGGAGCTCGGGCCTACGAGCAGTACTTC CASSYASGARAYEQYF
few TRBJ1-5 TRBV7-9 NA TGTGCCAGCAGCTTCGATGGAAGCAATCAGCCCCAGCATTTT CASSFDGSNQPQHF
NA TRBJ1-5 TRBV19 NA TGTGCCAGTAGCCTTCTCTGGGGGGTTGAGCCCCAGCATTTT CASSLLWGVEPQHF
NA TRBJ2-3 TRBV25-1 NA TGTGCCAGCCGGCCGCTCCACGGCACAGATACGCAGTATTTT CASRPLHGTDTQYF
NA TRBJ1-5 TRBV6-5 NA TGTGCCAGTACTCGGGGGGCGAATCAGCCCCAGCATTTT CASTRGANQPQHF
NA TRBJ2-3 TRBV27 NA TGTGCCAGCAGTTCCATCCTTAGCACAGATACGCAGTATTTT CASSSILSTDTQYF
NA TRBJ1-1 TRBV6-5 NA TGTGCCAGCAGTTACAGTTCGGTAGCCGGGGGGACTGAAGCTTTCTTT CASSYSSVAGGTEAFF
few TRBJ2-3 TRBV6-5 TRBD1 TGTGCCAGCGGAGACAGGGGCACAGATACGCAGTATTTT CASGDRGTDTQYF
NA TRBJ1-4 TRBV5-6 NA TGTGCCAGCAGCTTGAGGCCCGTTTCCGAAAAACTGTTTTTT CASSLRPVSEKLFF
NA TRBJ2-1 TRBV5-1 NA TGCGCCAGCAGCTTGAATACCGGCAATGAGCAGTTCTTC CASSLNTGNEQFF
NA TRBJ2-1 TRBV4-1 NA TGCGCCAGCAGCCAAGATCTCAGCGGGTCATACAATGAGCAGTTCTTC CASSQDLSGSYNEQFF
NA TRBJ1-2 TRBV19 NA TGTGCCAGTAGTATGGTGGATCGTGGCTACACCTTC CASSMVDRGYTF
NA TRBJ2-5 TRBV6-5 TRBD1 TGTGCCAGCAGTTACGGACAGGGGTGGCAAGAGACCCAGTACTTC CASSYGQGWQETQYF
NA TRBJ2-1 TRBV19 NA TGTGCCAGTACCCAGCCCCTCCCCTATGAGCAGTTCTTC CASTQPLPYEQFF
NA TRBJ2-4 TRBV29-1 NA TGCAGCGTTGAACAGGCGGCAAACATTCAGTACTTC CSVEQAANIQYF
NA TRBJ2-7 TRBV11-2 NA TGTGCCAGCAGGCAAGGAGGTGCCTCGAGTACAGGGACCTACGAGCAGTACTTC CASRQGGASSTGTYEQYF
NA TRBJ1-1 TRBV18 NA TGTGCCAGCTCACCGTGGGACCAGGGGCCGAACACTGAAGCTTTCTTT CASSPWDQGPNTEAFF
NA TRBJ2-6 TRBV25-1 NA TGTGCCAGCAGTGAATTAAGCGGAAGGGACTCTGGGGCCAACGTCCTGACTTTC CASSELSGRDSGANVLTF